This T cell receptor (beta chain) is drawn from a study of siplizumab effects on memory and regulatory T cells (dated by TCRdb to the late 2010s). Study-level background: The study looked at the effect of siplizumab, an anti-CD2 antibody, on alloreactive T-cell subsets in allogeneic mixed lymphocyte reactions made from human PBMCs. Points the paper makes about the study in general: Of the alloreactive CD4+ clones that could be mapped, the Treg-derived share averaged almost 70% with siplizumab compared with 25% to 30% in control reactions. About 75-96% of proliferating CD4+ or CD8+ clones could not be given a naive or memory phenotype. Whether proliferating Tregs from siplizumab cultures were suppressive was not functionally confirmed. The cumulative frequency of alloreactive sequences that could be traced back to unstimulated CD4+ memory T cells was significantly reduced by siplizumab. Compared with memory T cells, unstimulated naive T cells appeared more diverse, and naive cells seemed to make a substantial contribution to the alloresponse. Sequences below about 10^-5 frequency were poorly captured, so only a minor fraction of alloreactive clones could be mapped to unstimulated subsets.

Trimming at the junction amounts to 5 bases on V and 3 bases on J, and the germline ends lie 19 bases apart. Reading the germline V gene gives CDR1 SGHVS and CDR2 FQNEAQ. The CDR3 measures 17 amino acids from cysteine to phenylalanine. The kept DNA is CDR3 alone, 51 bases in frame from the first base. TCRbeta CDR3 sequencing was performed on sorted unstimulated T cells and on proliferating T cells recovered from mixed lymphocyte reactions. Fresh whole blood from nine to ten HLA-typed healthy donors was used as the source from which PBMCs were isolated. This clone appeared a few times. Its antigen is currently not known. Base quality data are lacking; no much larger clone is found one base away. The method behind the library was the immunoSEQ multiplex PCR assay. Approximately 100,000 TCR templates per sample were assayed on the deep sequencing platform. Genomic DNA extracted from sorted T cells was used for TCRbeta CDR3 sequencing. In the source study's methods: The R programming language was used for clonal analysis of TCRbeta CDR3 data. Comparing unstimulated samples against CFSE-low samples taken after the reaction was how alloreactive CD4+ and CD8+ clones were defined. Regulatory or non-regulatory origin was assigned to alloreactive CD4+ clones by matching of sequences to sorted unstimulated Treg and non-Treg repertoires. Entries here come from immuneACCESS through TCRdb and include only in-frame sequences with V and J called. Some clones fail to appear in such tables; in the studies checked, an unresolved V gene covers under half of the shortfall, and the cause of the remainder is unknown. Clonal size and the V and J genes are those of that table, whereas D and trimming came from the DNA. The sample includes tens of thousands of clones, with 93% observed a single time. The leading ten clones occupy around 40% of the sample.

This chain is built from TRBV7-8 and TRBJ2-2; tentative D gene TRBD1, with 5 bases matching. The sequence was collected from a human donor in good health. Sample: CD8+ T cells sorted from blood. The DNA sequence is TGTGCCAGCAGCCCCTCGCTGGGGCGAGAGGACACCGGGGAGCTGTTTTTT. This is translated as CASSPSLGREDTGELFF.